Reported below is one T cell receptor beta chain. The CDR3 sequence is 14 residues long. The V segment lost 4 bases and the J segment 2 bases; nucleotides outside the gene matches: 5. The germline gives CDR1 SGHRS, CDR2 YFSETQ. This entry comes from a study of cytomegalovirus exposure and HLA in healthy donors. With 60 Vbeta and 13 Jbeta primers, the PCR was carried out. Profiling relied on immunoSEQ multiplex PCR, and the TCRdb table lists in-frame clones only, not all of them. The top ten hold roughly 2.2% of the sample, which has some 110,000 clones, roughly 68% seen once. The receptor was derived from a woman in her twenties or thirties in good health and CMV-seronegative. The source material was PBMCs. The chain recombines TRBV5-1 with TRBJ2-5; the match to TRBD1 covers 7 bases. CDR3 nucleotides: TGCGCCAGCAGCGCCGGGGACAGTCAAGAGACCCAGTACTTC. This gives the protein CASSAGDSQETQYF.